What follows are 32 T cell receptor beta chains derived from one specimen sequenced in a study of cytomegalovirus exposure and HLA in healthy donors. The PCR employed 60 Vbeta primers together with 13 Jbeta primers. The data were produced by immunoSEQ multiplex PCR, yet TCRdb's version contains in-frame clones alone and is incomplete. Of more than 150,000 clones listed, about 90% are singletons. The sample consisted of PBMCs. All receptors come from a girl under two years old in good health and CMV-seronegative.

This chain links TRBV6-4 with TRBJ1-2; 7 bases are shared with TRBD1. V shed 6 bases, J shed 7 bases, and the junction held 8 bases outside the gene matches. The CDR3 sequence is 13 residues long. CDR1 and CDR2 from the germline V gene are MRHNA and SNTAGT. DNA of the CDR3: TGTGCCAGCAGCGCGACAGGGCTAAGTGGCTACACCTTC. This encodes CASSATGLSGYTF.

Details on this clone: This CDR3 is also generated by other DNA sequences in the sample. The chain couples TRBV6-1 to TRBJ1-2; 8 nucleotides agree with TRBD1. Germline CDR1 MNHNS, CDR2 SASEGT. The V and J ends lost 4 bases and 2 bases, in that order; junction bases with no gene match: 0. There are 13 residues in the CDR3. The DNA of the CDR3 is TGTGCCAGCAGTGGACAGGGGAACTATGGCTACACCTTC. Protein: CASSGQGNYGYTF.

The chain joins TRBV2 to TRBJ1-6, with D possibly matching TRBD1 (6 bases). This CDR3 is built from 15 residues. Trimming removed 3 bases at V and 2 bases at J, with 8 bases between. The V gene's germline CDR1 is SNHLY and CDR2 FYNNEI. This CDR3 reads CASSEDSPYNSPLHF. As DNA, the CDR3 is TGTGCCAGCAGTGAGGACAGTCCCTATAATTCACCCCTCCACTTT.

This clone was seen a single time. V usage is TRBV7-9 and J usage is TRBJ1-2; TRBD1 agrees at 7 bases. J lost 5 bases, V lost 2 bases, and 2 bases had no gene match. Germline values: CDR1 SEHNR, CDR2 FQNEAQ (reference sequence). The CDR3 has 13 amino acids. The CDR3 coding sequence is TGTGCCAGCAGCTTAACACAGGGGTATGGCTACACCTTC. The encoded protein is CASSLTQGYGYTF.

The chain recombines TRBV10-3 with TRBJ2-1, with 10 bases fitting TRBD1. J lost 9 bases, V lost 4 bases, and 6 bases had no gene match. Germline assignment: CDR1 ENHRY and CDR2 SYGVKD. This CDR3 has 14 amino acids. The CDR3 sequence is CAISGGTGEGEQFF. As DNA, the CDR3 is TGTGCCATCAGTGGCGGGACAGGGGAGGGTGAGCAGTTCTTC.

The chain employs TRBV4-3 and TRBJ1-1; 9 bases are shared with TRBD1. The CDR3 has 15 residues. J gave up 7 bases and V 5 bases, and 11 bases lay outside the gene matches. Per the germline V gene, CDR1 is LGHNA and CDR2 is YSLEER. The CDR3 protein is CASSTGGDELYEAFF. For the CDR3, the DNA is TGCGCCAGCAGCACAGGGGGCGATGAACTTTATGAAGCTTTCTTT.

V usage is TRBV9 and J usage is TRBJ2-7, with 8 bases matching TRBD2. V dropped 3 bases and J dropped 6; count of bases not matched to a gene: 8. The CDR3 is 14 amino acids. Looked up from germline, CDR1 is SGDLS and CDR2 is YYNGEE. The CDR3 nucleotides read TGTGCCAGCAGCGGCCTAAGCGGGGGACTCGAGCAGTACTTC. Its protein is CASSGLSGGLEQYF. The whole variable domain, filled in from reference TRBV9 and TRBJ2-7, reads DSGVTQTPKHLITATGQRVTLRCSPRSGDLSVYWYQQSLDQGLQFLIQYYNGEERAKGNILERFSAQQFPDLHSELNLSSLELGDSALYFCASSGLSGGLEQYFGPGTRLTVT.

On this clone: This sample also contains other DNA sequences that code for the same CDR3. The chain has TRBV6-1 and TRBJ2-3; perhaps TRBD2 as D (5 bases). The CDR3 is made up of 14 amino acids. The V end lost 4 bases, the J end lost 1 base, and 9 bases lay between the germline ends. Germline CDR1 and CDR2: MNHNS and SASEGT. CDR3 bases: TGTGCCAGCAGTGTGAGCGGTGGCACAGATACGCAGTATTTT. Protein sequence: CASSVSGGTDTQYF.

The CDR3 DNA reads as TGCGCCAGCAGCTCGGGGGACGAGCGCCAGTACTTC. Encoded protein: CASSSGDERQYF. This chain joins TRBV5-1 and TRBJ2-5; possible D gene TRBD2, 6 bases. Germline V gene sequence: CDR1 SGHRS, CDR2 YFSETQ. V shed 3 bases and J shed 10 bases, with 13 bases lying between them. The CDR3 sequence is 12 residues long.

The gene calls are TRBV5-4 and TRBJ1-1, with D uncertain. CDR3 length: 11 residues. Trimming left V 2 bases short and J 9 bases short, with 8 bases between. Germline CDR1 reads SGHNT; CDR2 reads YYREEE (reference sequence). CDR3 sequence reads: CASSFGGKAFF. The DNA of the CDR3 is TGTGCCAGCAGCTTTGGCGGGAAAGCTTTCTTT.

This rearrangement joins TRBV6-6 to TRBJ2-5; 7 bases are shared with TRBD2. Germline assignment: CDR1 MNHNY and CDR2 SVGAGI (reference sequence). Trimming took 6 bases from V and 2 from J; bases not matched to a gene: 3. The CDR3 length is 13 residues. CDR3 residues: CASRHSGQETQYF. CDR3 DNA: TGTGCCAGCAGGCATAGCGGGCAAGAGACCCAGTACTTC.

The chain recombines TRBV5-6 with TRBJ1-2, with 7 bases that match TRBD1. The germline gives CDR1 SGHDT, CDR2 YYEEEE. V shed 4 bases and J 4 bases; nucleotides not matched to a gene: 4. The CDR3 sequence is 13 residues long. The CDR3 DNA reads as TGTGCCAGCAGCCCGGGACAGACCTATGGCTACACCTTC. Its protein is CASSPGQTYGYTF.

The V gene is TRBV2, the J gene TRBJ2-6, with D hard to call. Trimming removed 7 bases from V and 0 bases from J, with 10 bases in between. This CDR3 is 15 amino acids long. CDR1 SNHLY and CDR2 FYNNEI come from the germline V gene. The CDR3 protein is CASTVSPSGANVLTF. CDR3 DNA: TGTGCCAGCACGGTATCCCCCTCTGGGGCCAACGTCCTGACTTTC.

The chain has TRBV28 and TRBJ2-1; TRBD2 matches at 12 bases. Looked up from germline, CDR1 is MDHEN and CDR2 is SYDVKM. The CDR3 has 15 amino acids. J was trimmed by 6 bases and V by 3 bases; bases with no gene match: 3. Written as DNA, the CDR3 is TGTGCCAGCAGTTTCACTAGCGGGAGGCCCAATGAGCAGTTCTTC. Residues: CASSFTSGRPNEQFF.

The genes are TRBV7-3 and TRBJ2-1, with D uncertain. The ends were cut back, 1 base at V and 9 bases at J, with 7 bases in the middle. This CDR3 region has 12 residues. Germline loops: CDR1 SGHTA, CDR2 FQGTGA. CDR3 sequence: CASSLSGSEQFF. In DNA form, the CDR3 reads TGTGCCAGCAGCTTAAGCGGATCTGAGCAGTTCTTC.

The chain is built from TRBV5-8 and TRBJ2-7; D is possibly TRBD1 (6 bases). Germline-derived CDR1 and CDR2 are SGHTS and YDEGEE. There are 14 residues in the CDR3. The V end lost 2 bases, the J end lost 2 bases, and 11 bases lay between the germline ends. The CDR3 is CASSLQGAPYEQYF. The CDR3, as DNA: TGTGCCAGCAGCTTACAGGGCGCTCCCTACGAGCAGTACTTC.

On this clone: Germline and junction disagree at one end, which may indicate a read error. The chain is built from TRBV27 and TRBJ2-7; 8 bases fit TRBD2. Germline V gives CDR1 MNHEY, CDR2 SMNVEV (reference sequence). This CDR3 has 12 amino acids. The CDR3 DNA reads TGTGCCACCAGTAGGGCGGGGGGCGAGCAGTACTTC. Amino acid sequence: CATSRAGGEQYF.

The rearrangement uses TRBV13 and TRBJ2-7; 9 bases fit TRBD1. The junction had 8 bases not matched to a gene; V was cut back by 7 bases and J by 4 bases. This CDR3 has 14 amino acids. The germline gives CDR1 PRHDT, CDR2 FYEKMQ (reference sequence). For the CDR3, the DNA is TGTGCCAGCACTTCCGGGACAGGGCTGTACGAGCAGTACTTC. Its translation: CASTSGTGLYEQYF.

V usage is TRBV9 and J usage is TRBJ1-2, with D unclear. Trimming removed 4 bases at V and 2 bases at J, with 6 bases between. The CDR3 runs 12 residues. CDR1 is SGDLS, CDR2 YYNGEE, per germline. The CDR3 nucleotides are TGTGCCAGCAGCCCGGGAAACTATGGCTACACCTTC. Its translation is CASSPGNYGYTF.

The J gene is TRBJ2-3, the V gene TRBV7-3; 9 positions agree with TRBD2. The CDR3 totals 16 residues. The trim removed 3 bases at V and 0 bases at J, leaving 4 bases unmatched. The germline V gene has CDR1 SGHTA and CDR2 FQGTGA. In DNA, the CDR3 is TGTGCCAGCAGCTTGGGACTAGCAGCTAGCACAGATACGCAGTATTTT. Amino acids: CASSLGLAASTDTQYF.

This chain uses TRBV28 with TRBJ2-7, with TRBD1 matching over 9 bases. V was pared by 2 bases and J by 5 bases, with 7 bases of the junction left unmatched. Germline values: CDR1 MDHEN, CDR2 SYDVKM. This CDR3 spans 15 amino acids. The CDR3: CASSLSGQGSHEQYF. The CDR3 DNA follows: TGTGCCAGCAGTTTAAGTGGACAGGGGTCCCACGAGCAGTACTTC.

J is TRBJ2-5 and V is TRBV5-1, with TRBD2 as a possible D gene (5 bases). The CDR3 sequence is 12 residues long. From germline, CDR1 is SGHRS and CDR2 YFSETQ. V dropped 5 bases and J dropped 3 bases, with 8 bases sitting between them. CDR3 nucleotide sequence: TGCGCCAGCAGGTACGGGGAAGAGACCCAGTACTTC. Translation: CASRYGEETQYF.

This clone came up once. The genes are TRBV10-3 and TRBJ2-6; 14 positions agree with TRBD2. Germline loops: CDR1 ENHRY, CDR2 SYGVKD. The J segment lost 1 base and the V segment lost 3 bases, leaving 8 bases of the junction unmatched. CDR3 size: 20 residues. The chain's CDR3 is CAISESGTSGRGSGANVLTF. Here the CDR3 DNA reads TGTGCCATCAGTGAATCCGGGACTAGCGGGAGAGGGTCTGGGGCCAACGTCCTGACTTTC.

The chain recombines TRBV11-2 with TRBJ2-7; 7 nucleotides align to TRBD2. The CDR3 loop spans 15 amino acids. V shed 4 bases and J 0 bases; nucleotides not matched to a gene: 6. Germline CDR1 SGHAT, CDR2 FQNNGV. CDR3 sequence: CASSYSSGSSYEQYF. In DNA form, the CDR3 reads TGTGCCAGCAGCTACTCTAGCGGAAGCTCCTACGAGCAGTACTTC.

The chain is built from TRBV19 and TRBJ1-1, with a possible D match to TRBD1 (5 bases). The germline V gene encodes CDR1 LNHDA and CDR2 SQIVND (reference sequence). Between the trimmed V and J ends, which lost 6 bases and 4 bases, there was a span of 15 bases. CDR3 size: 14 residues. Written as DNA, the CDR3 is TGTGCCAGTAGGTCCCCTAAGGGGATCACTGAAGCTTTCTTT. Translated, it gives CASRSPKGITEAFF.

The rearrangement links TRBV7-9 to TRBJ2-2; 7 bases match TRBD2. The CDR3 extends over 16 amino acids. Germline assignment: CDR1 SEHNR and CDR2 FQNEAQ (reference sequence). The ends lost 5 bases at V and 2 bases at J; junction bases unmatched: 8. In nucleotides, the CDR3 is TGTGCCAGCAGCAGTTTCGGGGGGATTAACACCGGGGAGCTGTTTTTT. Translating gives CASSSFGGINTGELFF.

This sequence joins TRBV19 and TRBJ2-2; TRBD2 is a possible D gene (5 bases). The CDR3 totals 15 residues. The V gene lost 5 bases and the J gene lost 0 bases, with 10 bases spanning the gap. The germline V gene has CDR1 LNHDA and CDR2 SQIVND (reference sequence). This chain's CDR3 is CASSSQRPNTGELFF. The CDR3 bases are TGTGCCAGTAGTTCCCAGCGGCCGAACACCGGGGAGCTGTTTTTT. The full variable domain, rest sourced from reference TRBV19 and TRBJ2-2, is DGGITQSPKYLFRKEGQNVTLSCEQNLNHDAMYWYRQDPGQGLRLIYYSQIVNDFQKGDIAEGYSVSREKKESFPLTVTSAQKNPTAFYLCASSSQRPNTGELFFGEGSRLTVL.

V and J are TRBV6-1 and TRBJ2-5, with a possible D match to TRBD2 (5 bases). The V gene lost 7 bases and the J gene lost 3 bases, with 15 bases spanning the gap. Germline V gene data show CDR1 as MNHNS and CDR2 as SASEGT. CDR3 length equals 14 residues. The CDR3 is CASTGRGTKETQYF. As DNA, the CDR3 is TGTGCCAGCACCGGCCGGGGTACGAAAGAGACCCAGTACTTC.

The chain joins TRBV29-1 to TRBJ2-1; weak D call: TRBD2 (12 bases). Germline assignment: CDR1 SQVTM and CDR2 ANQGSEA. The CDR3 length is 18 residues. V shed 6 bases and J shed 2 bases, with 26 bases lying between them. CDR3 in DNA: TGCAGCGTCGGGGGGACAGGGGGGACTAGCGGGCCCTACAATGAGCAGTTCTTC. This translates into CSVGGTGGTSGPYNEQFF.

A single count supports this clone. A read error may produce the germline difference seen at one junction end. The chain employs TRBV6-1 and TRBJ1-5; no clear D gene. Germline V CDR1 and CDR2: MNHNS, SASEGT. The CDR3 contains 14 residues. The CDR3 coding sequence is TGTACCAGCATGGGGAGTGGCAGCAATCAGCCCCAGCATTTT. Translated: CTSMGSGSNQPQHF.

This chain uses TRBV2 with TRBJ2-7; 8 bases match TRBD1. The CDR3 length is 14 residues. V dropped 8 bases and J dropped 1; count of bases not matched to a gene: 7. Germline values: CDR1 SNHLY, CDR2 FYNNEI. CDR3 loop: CASSRTGLSYEQYF. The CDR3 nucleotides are TGTGCCAGCTCTCGGACAGGGCTTTCCTACGAGCAGTACTTC.

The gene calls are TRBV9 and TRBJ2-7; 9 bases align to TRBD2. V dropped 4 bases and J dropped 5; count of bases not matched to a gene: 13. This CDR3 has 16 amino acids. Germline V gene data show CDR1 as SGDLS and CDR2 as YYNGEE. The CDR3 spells CASSPPGSIAGDEQYF. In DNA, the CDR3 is TGTGCCAGCAGCCCCCCCGGGTCGATAGCGGGAGACGAGCAGTACTTC.